This passage covers 18 T cell receptor beta chains from one sample sequenced in a study of T cells after yellow fever vaccination. TCRdb fed the 5' RACE reads into MiXCR, producing one record per CDR3 protein. The sample lists under 300,000 distinct CDR3 sequences; under 15% were seen once. Sequenced here: CD4+ T cells sorted from PBMCs, sampled 45 days after the yellow fever booster vaccination. These receptors were collected from a man aged 30 to 45 who received the YFV17D yellow fever vaccine.

In its sample, this clonotype was seen a few times. This chain links TRBV20-1 with TRBJ2-3; TRBD2 aligns across 9 bases. V lost 3 bases and J lost 5; bases outside the gene matches: 9. The CDR3 has 15 amino acids. From germline, CDR1 is DFQATT and CDR2 SNEGSKA (reference sequence). CDR3 sequence (DNA): TGCAGTGCTAGCCTAGCGGGAACCCGAGGAGATACGCAGTATTTT. This translates into CSASLAGTRGDTQYF.

The chain uses TRBV7-3 and TRBJ2-5, with 9 bases identical to TRBD1. The CDR3 extends over 16 amino acids. Germline V CDR1 and CDR2: SGHTA, FQGTGA. V gave up 1 base and J gave up 3 bases; unmatched junction bases: 6. CDR3 residues: CASSLNEGQGEETQYF. In DNA form, the CDR3 reads TGTGCCAGCAGCTTAAATGAGGGACAGGGAGAAGAGACCCAGTACTTC.

This clonotype was picked up a small number of times. V is TRBV7-2 and J is TRBJ1-1; D remains unclear. Germline lookup yields CDR1 SGHTA and CDR2 FQGNSA. Trimming took off 5 bases at V and 0 bases at J, with 16 bases between the two ends. The CDR3 is 16 amino acids. Here the CDR3 DNA reads TGTGCCAGCAGCCCCAGTGGACCCCGCATGAACACTGAAGCTTTCTTT. Its translation: CASSPSGPRMNTEAFF.

The J gene is TRBJ2-1, the V gene TRBV6-4; the D is unclear. Germline CDR1 and CDR2: MRHNA and SNTAGT. Trimming left V 3 bases short and J 9 bases short, with 18 bases between. The CDR3 is made up of 15 amino acids. The CDR3 here is CASSEELTPTLEQFF. The DNA for the CDR3 is TGTGCCAGCAGTGAGGAACTAACCCCGACACTTGAGCAGTTCTTC.

This clonotype was counted a few times. CDR3 residues: CASSLGVGEQFF. The CDR3 DNA sequence: TGCGCCAGCAGCCTAGGGGTTGGGGAGCAGTTCTTC. The rearrangement joins TRBV5-1 to TRBJ2-1; D is possibly TRBD1 (5 bases). V dropped 4 bases and J dropped 10 bases, with 12 bases sitting between them. The CDR3 length is 12 residues. CDR1 is SGHRS, CDR2 YFSETQ, per germline.

This chain connects TRBV6-6 to TRBJ1-4; maybe TRBD1 (5 bases). Germline-derived CDR1 and CDR2 are MNHNY and SVGAGI (reference sequence). The CDR3 is made up of 11 amino acids. Trimming removed 5 bases at V and 7 bases at J, with 5 bases between. The CDR3 DNA reads TGTGCCAGCAGTCAGGGTGAAAAACTGTTTTTT. Its translation: CASSQGEKLFF.

The chain recombines TRBV19 with TRBJ2-1; the match to TRBD2 covers 10 bases. With V trimmed by 5 bases and J by 5 bases, 6 bases remained unmatched. Germline CDR1 is LNHDA and CDR2 is SQIVND (reference sequence). CDR3 length: 15 residues. CDR3 coding DNA: TGTGCCAGTAGTCCGAGACTAGCGGGCCACAATGAGCAGTTCTTC. Translation: CASSPRLAGHNEQFF.

This clonotype was observed a few times. V is TRBV5-6 and J is TRBJ2-1; 12 nucleotides match TRBD2. Germline CDR1 is SGHDT and CDR2 is YYEEEE. V trimming: 3 bases; J trimming: 8 bases; junction bases outside the gene matches: 21. The CDR3 contains 20 residues. The CDR3 loop reads CASSSFVGLAGPADNDEQFF. The CDR3 bases are TGTGCCAGCAGCTCGTTCGTGGGACTAGCGGGCCCGGCAGACAATGATGAGCAGTTCTTC.

The V and J genes are TRBV5-1 and TRBJ2-5, with 9 bases matching TRBD2. Germline loops: CDR1 SGHRS, CDR2 YFSETQ. The ends lost 0 bases at V and 4 bases at J; junction bases unmatched: 4. The CDR3 covers 15 residues. The chain's CDR3 is CASSLVAGDRETQYF. DNA for the CDR3: TGCGCCAGCAGCTTGGTAGCGGGAGATCGAGAGACCCAGTACTTC.

The chain combines TRBV19 with TRBJ1-1; 7 bases map to TRBD1. Germline V CDR1 and CDR2: LNHDA, SQIVND (reference sequence). The length of the CDR3 is 15 residues. Unmatched junction bases numbered 12, after V lost 5 bases and J lost 6 bases. CDR3 loop: CASSFSTGMGAEAFF. As DNA, the CDR3 is TGTGCCAGTAGTTTCTCGACAGGGATGGGGGCTGAAGCTTTCTTT.

This clonotype was seen ten or more times. The genes are TRBV28 and TRBJ2-7; 9 bases line up with TRBD2. Germline trimming cut 7 bases from V and 2 bases from J; bases unmatched to any gene: 12. Per the germline V gene, CDR1 is MDHEN and CDR2 is SYDVKM. There are 16 residues in the CDR3. The CDR3 is CASTPGVAGVPYEQYF. The CDR3 region has the DNA TGTGCCAGCACCCCTGGGGTAGCGGGAGTCCCCTACGAGCAGTACTTC.

This clonotype occurred a few times. This chain connects TRBV5-1 to TRBJ2-3; D gene ambiguous. Germline V lookup: CDR1 SGHRS, CDR2 YFSETQ. The germline V and J ends were trimmed by 7 bases and 5 bases, with 17 bases remaining between them. This CDR3 has 14 amino acids. CDR3 coding DNA: TGCGCCAGCCTCGTGGCACCAGAAATAGATACGCAGTATTTT. Translated: CASLVAPEIDTQYF.

The chain couples TRBV29-1 to TRBJ2-7; D tentatively reads TRBD1 or TRBD2 (5 bases each). This CDR3 contains 12 residues. V lost 5 bases and J 2 bases, leaving 10 bases between the germline ends. Germline CDR1 is SQVTM and CDR2 is ANQGSEA. The CDR3 sequence: CSVRDQTYEQYF. CDR3 sequence (DNA): TGCAGCGTTAGGGACCAGACCTACGAGCAGTACTTC.

The CDR3 loop is CATSREGNPYNEQFF. CDR3 DNA: TGTGCCACCAGCAGAGAGGGTAACCCCTACAATGAGCAGTTCTTC. This sequence joins TRBV15 and TRBJ2-1; no firm D call. The CDR3 consists of 15 residues. V gave up 0 bases and J gave up 2 bases, with 8 bases separating them. Germline V CDR1 and CDR2: LNHNV, YYDKDF (reference sequence).

This clonotype showed up just a few times. This chain joins TRBV6-1 and TRBJ2-1; D is possibly TRBD2 (5 bases). Germline V gene lookup returns CDR1 MNHNS and CDR2 SASEGT. The CDR3 has 14 residues. The ends were cut back, 5 bases at V and 0 bases at J, with 8 bases in the middle. DNA of the CDR3: TGTGCCAGCAGTAAACTAGGCTCCTACAATGAGCAGTTCTTC. This sequence encodes CASSKLGSYNEQFF.

This clonotype was seen a few times. V gene TRBV3-1 combines with J gene TRBJ2-1; the match to TRBD2 covers 7 bases. The CDR3 is made up of 15 amino acids. The germline gives CDR1 LGHDT, CDR2 YNNKEL (reference sequence). The V and J ends lost 2 bases and 7 bases, in that order; junction bases with no gene match: 8. CDR3 sequence reads: CASSQTGTKGNEQFF. CDR3 sequence (DNA): TGTGCCAGCAGCCAAACCGGGACTAAGGGAAATGAGCAGTTCTTC.

This clonotype was observed a few times. The chain's CDR3 is CASSPSAAGGRETQYF. CDR3 nucleotides: TGTGCCAGCAGCCCGAGTGCGGCGGGAGGAAGAGAGACCCAGTACTTC. The genes are TRBV7-2 and TRBJ2-5; 8 nucleotides line up with TRBD2. CDR1 SGHTA and CDR2 FQGNSA come from the germline V gene. The CDR3 runs 16 residues. V trimming: 5 bases; J trimming: 4 bases; junction bases outside the gene matches: 12.

In its sample, this clonotype was seen many times. This chain connects TRBV3-1 to TRBJ1-1, with no clear D. Germline loops: CDR1 LGHDT, CDR2 YNNKEL (reference sequence). The germline V and J ends were trimmed by 0 bases and 5 bases, with 10 bases remaining between them. CDR3 length: 14 residues. The CDR3 is CASSQEGFGTEAFF. The CDR3 DNA reads TGTGCCAGCAGCCAAGAGGGGTTTGGGACTGAAGCTTTCTTT.